The rows below give T cell receptor beta chains drawn from one sample of a study of cytomegalovirus exposure and HLA in healthy donors. Produced via immunoSEQ multiplex PCR; TCRdb's table is partial and in-frame only. The sample contains 100,000 to 150,000 clones, about 80% of which appear only once. The source material was PBMCs. These receptors came from a woman aged 18-35 years in good health and CMV-seronegative. Both conserved end residues are part of each CDR3. The D gene is left open where the match is weak. Clone size appears in some rows only: once, few, many, or a class for an expanded clone.

>TRBD1|TRBJ2-5|16|-|TRBV6-1
CASSEGLGTGTETQYF
TGTGCCAGCAGTGAAGGTCTGGGGACAGGGACAGAGACCCAGTACTTC
>-|TRBJ1-5|12|-|TRBV6-5
CASSGGLQPQHF
TGTGCCAGCAGTGGAGGGTTGCAGCCCCAGCATTTT
>-|TRBJ2-3|12|-|TRBV6-1
CASSEVTRGQYF
TGTGCCAGCAGTGAAGTCACACGCGGGCAGTATTTT
>-|TRBJ2-3|14|-|TRBV4-3
CASSQRTAQDTQYF
TGCGCCAGCAGCCAAAGGACAGCACAAGATACGCAGTATTTT
>-|TRBJ1-5|14|once|TRBV5-5
CASSSVGGIKPQHF
TGTGCCAGCAGCTCCGTTGGGGGGATAAAGCCCCAGCATTTT
>TRBD2|TRBJ2-2|16|-|TRBV11-2
CASSGPRLADTGELFF
TGTGCCAGCAGCGGCCCCCGACTAGCGGACACCGGGGAGCTGTTTTTT
>TRBD1|TRBJ1-1|14|-|TRBV27
CASRLAGGWTEAFF
TGTGCCAGCAGACTGGCAGGGGGCTGGACTGAAGCTTTCTTT
>-|TRBJ1-4|16|-|TRBV7-9
CASSSPPGDKNEKLFF
TGTGCCAGCAGCTCCCCCCCGGGGGATAAGAATGAAAAACTGTTTTTT
>-|TRBJ1-2|12|few|TRBV21-1
CASSRGLGGYTF
TGTGCCAGCAGCAGGGGGCTAGGTGGCTACACCTTC
>TRBD1|TRBJ1-5|18|-|TRBV19
CASSTPGQVTFSNQPQHF
TGTGCCAGTAGTACCCCGGGACAGGTGACTTTCTCCAATCAGCCCCAGCATTTT
>TRBD2|TRBJ2-7|14|-|TRBV7-2
CASSFGGGDYEQYF
TGTGCCAGCAGCTTCGGCGGGGGAGACTACGAGCAGTACTTC
>-|TRBJ2-6|17|-|TRBV9
CASSVVAAHSGANGLTF
TGTGCCAGCAGCGTAGTGGCGGCCCACTCTGGGGCCAACGGCCTGACTTTC
>-|TRBJ1-4|15|-|TRBV7-8
CASSSRAILREKLFF
TGTGCCAGCAGCTCGAGAGCAATTTTACGGGAAAAACTGTTTTTT
>TRBD1|TRBJ1-2|13|-|TRBV5-8
CASRTGANYGYTF
TGTGCCAGCAGGACAGGGGCTAACTATGGCTACACCTTC
>-|TRBJ1-1|17|-|TRBV5-1
CASSPNPFTGSGTEAFF
TGCGCCAGCAGCCCGAACCCCTTTACCGGGAGTGGGACTGAAGCTTTCTTT
>TRBD2|TRBJ2-1|14|-|TRBV5-4
CASTSGGRANEQFF
TGTGCCAGCACCTCCGGCGGGAGGGCCAATGAGCAGTTCTTC
>-|TRBJ1-4|14|-|TRBV6-5
CASRRSFGEEKLFF
TGTGCCAGCAGACGTAGCTTTGGGGAGGAAAAACTGTTTTTT
>-|TRBJ2-4|15|-|TRBV9
CASSPLPIAKNIQYF
TGTGCCAGCAGCCCCCTACCTATAGCCAAAAACATTCAGTACTTC
>TRBD1|TRBJ1-3|14|-|TRBV6-5
CASSYSNRGYTIYF
TGTGCCAGCAGTTACTCGAACAGGGGGTACACCATATATTTT
>TRBD1|TRBJ1-3|14|-|TRBV27
CASSPTGTGNTIYF
TGTGCCAGCAGTCCGACAGGGACTGGAAACACCATATATTTT
>-|TRBJ2-2|14|-|TRBV6-6
CASTYGGDTGELFF
TGTGCCAGCACCTACGGAGGGGATACCGGGGAGCTGTTTTTT
>-|TRBJ1-3|17|-|TRBV7-2
CASSLVSGSASGNTIYF
TGTGCCAGCAGCTTAGTTTCAGGGTCAGCCTCTGGAAACACCATATATTTT
>TRBD2|TRBJ2-5|14|-|TRBV5-4
CASSSGTSDQTQYF
TGTGCCAGCAGCTCCGGGACTAGCGACCAGACCCAGTACTTC
>-|TRBJ2-3|15|-|TRBV5-1
CASSLGVASADTQYF
TGCGCCAGCAGCTTGGGGGTAGCGAGCGCAGATACGCAGTATTTT
>TRBD2|TRBJ2-2|14|-|TRBV2
CASSAGGWTGELFF
TGTGCCAGCAGTGCGGGAGGGTGGACCGGGGAGCTGTTTTTT
>TRBD1|TRBJ1-1|14|once|TRBV19
CASSSSRGLAEAFF
TGTGCCAGTAGTTCATCCAGGGGGCTGGCGGAAGCTTTCTTT
>-|TRBJ2-1|17|-|TRBV27
CASSSPQAWVALDEQFF
TGTGCCAGCAGTTCTCCCCAAGCGTGGGTAGCGCTAGATGAGCAGTTCTTC
>TRBD2|TRBJ2-3|16|-|TRBV5-1
CASALGGTRSTDTQYF
TGCGCCAGCGCTCTGGGGGGGACGAGAAGCACAGATACGCAGTATTTT
>TRBD1|TRBJ1-3|15|few|TRBV19
CASRPGGNSGNTIYF
TGTGCCAGTAGGCCAGGGGGAAACTCTGGAAACACCATATATTTT
>-|TRBJ1-1|14|-|TRBV10-1
CASSEGAKGTEAFF
TGCGCCAGCAGTGAGGGGGCTAAGGGCACTGAAGCTTTCTTT
>TRBD1|TRBJ2-7|12|-|TRBV5-4
CASSSQGYEQYF
TGTGCCAGCAGCTCACAGGGGTACGAGCAGTACTTC